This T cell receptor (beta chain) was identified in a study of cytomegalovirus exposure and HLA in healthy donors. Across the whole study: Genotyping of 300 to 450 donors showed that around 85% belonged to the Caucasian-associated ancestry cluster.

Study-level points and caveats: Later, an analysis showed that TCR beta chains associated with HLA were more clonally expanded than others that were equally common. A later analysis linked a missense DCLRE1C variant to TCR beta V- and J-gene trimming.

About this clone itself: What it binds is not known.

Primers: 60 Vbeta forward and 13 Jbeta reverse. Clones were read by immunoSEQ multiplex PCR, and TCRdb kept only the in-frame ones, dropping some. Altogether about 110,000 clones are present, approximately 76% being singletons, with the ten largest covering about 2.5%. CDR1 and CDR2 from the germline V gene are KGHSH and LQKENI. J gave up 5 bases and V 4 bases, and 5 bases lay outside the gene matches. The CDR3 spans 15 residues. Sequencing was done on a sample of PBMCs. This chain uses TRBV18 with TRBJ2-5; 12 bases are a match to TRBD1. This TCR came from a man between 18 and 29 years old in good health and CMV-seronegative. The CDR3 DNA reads TGTGCCAGCTCACTCCGGGACAGGGGGCTCGAGACCCAGTACTTC. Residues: CASSLRDRGLETQYF.